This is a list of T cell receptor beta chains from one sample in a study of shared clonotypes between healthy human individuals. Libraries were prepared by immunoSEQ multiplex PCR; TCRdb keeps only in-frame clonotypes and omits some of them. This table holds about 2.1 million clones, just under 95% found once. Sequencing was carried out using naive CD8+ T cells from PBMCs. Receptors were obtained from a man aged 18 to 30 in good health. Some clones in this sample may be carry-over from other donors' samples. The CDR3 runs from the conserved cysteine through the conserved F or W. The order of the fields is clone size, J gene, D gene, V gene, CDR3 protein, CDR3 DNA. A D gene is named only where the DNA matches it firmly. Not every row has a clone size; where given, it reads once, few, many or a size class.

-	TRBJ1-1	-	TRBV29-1	CSVKSRVMNTEAFF	TGCAGCGTAAAATCCAGGGTCATGAACACTGAAGCTTTCTTT
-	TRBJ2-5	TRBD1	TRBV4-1	CASSQDLRGRETQYF	TGCGCCAGCAGCCAAGATCTCAGGGGGAGAGAGACCCAGTACTTC
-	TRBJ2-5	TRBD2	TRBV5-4	CASSFGGRNEQYF	TGTGCCAGCAGCTTCGGCGGGAGGAATGAGCAGTACTTC
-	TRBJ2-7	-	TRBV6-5	CAAGPRVGDEQYF	TGTGCCGCGGGGCCCCGGGTCGGGGACGAGCAGTACTTC
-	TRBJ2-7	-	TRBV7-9	CASSLSGSEQYF	TGTGCCAGCAGCTTGTCGGGGAGCGAGCAGTACTTC
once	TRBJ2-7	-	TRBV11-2	CASSLDRRGPDHEQYF	TGTGCCAGCAGCTTAGATCGCCGGGGGCCAGACCACGAGCAGTACTTC
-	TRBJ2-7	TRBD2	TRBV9	CASSPSGTSYEQYF	TGTGCCAGCAGCCCCTCCGGGACTAGCTACGAGCAGTACTTC
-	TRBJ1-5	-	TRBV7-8	CASSLLGQPQHF	TGTGCCAGCAGCTTACTCGGTCAGCCCCAGCATTTT
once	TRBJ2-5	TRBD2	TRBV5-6	CASSFTREMTETQYF	TGTGCCAGCAGCTTCACGCGGGAGATGACGGAGACCCAGTACTTC
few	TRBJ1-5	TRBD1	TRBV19	CASSLTDRALGPQHF	TGTGCCAGTAGTTTGACGGACAGGGCCCTAGGGCCCCAGCATTTT
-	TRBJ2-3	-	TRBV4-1	CASSLPENINSFTDTQYF	TGCGCCAGCAGCCTCCCCGAAAATATAAACAGTTTCACAGATACGCAGTATTTT
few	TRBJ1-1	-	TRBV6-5	CASRQGNTEAFF	TGTGCCAGCAGACAGGGGAACACTGAAGCTTTCTTT
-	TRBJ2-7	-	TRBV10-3	CAISGGRPQQYF	TGTGCCATCAGTGGGGGCCGGCCCCAGCAGTACTTC
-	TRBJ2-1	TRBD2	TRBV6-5	CASSYVAGAVYNEQFF	TGTGCCAGCAGTTACGTAGCGGGAGCGGTGTATAATGAGCAGTTCTTC
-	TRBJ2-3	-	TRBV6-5	CASSYEVSTDTQYF	TGTGCCAGCAGTTACGAGGTTAGCACAGATACGCAGTATTTT
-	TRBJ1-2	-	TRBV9	CASSESDGYGYTF	TGTGCCAGCAGCGAAAGTGATGGCTATGGCTACACCTTC
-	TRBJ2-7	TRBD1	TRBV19	CASSVQGAGYEQYF	TGTGCCAGTAGTGTACAGGGGGCGGGCTACGAGCAGTACTTC
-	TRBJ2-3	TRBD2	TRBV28	CASGYPGTSGRSGTDTQYF	TGTGCCAGCGGTTACCCCGGGACTAGCGGGAGATCAGGCACAGATACGCAGTATTTT
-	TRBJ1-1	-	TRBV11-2	CASSPWDPPNTEAFF	TGTGCCAGCAGCCCGTGGGACCCACCGAACACTGAAGCTTTCTTT
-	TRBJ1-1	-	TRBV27	CASSFYIGGNTEAFF	TGTGCCAGCAGTTTCTATATCGGGGGGAACACTGAAGCTTTCTTT
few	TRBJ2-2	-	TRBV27	CASGYGTGELFF	TGTGCCAGCGGCTATGGGACCGGGGAGCTGTTTTTT
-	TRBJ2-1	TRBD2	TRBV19	CASSVGLAGGPSYNEQFF	TGTGCCAGTAGTGTGGGACTAGCGGGAGGGCCCTCCTACAATGAGCAGTTCTTC
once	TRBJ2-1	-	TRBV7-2	CASSLFGVQSSYNERFF	TGTGCCAGCAGCCTGTTCGGGGTGCAGAGCTCCTACAATGAGCGGTTCTTC
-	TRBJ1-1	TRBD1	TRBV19	CASISRRGTEAFF	TGTGCCAGTATCTCCCGCAGGGGGACTGAAGCTTTCTTT
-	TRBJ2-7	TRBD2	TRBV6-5	CASSPAAGGLEQYF	TGTGCCAGCAGCCCCGCGGCGGGAGGGCTCGAGCAGTACTTC
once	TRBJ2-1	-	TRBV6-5	CASSYAKGSYNEQFF	TGTGCCAGCAGTTACGCTAAAGGCTCCTACAATGAGCAGTTCTTC
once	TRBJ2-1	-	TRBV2	CASRGRQVNEQFF	TGTGCCAGCAGGGGCCGACAGGTAAATGAGCAGTTCTTC
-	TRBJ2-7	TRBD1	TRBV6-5	CASSYGTGNYEQYF	TGTGCCAGCAGTTACGGGACAGGGAATTACGAGCAGTACTTC
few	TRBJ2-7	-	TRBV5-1	CASSLGQHSYEQYF	TGCGCCAGCAGCTTAGGACAGCACTCCTACGAGCAGTACTTC
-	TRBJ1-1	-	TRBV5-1	CASSTWDTQNTEAFF	TGCGCCAGCAGCACCTGGGACACCCAGAACACTGAAGCTTTCTTT
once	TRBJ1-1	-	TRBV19	CASSIDPDFNTEAFF	TGTGCCAGTAGTATAGATCCGGACTTTAACACTGAAGCTTTCTTT
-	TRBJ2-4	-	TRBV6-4	CASSRAHEEPQAKNIQYF	TGTGCCAGCAGCAGGGCTCACGAAGAACCGCAAGCCAAAAACATTCAGTACTTC
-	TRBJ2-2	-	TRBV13	CASSLRRYTGELFF	TGTGCCAGCAGCTTACGGCGGTACACCGGGGAGCTGTTTTTT
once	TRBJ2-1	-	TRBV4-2	CASSREESSYNEQFF	TGTGCCAGCAGCCGGGAGGAGAGCTCCTACAATGAGCAGTTCTTC
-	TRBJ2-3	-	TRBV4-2	CASSPFGRTQPPDTQYF	TGTGCCAGCAGCCCCTTCGGAAGGACCCAACCCCCAGATACGCAGTATTTT
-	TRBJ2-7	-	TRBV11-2	CASTVGGDYEQYF	TGTGCCAGCACCGTTGGAGGAGATTACGAGCAGTACTTC
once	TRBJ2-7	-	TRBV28	CASSLLGTHDYEQYF	TGTGCCAGCAGTCTACTTGGGACTCACGACTACGAGCAGTACTTC
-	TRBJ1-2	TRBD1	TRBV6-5	CASSYGTGNAGYTF	TGTGCCAGCAGTTACGGGACAGGGAATGCGGGCTACACCTTC
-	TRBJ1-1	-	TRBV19	CASRIGAPTEAFF	TGTGCCAGTCGAATCGGGGCTCCCACTGAAGCTTTCTTT
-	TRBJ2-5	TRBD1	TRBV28	CASSFWDSQETQYF	TGTGCCAGCAGTTTTTGGGACAGTCAAGAGACCCAGTACTTC
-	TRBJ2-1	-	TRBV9	CASSVVPQDNEQFF	TGTGCCAGCAGCGTAGTCCCGCAAGACAATGAGCAGTTCTTC
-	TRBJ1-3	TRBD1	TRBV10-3	CAISDWGQGASGNTIYF	TGTGCCATCAGTGACTGGGGACAGGGCGCCTCTGGAAACACCATATATTTT
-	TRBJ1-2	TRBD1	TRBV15	CATSNRDRGAGLYGYTF	TGTGCCACCAGCAACCGGGACAGGGGCGCAGGGCTTTATGGCTACACCTTC
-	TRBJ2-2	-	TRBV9	CASSVGDTGTGELFF	TGTGCCAGCAGCGTGGGTGACACGGGCACCGGGGAGCTGTTTTTT